Listed here are 19 T cell receptor beta chains from one sample, sequenced in a study of Ad26.COV2.S vaccination and SARS-CoV-2 variants. Treatment described: about 20 received Ad26.COV2.S at low or high dose, single or two shots; 5 received placebo; per-sample allocation not given. Sampling took place 63 days after the first vaccine or placebo injection. Profiled with immunoSEQ multiplex PCR; TCRdb holds only in-frame clones, not every one. The sample yields about 480,000 clones, 87% seen once. The specimen comprised peripheral blood, sampled in a trial of Ad26.COV2.S vaccine versus placebo. The receptors originated from a person between 18 and 65 years old who received the Ad26.COV2.S COVID-19 vaccine or a placebo.

The count of this clone is one. The chain joins TRBV7-3 to TRBJ2-7, with TRBD1 matching 9 bases. V shed 2 bases, J shed 8 bases, and the junction held 7 bases outside the gene matches. Germline CDR1 reads SGHTA; CDR2 reads FQGTGA. The CDR3 covers 14 residues. The DNA for the CDR3 is TGTGCCAGCAGCTTACGTGGGACAGGGACAAAGCAGTACTTC. This encodes CASSLRGTGTKQYF. Drawing the rest from reference TRBV7-3 and TRBJ2-7, the complete variable domain is GAGVSQTPSNKVTEKGKYVELRCDPISGHTALYWYRQSLGQGPEFLIYFQGTGAADDSGLPNDRFFAVRPEGSVSTLKIQRTERGDSAVYLCASSLRGTGTKQYFGPGTRLTVT.

The V gene is TRBV18, the J gene TRBJ1-2, with D possibly TRBD1 on 6 matching bases. Germline values: CDR1 KGHSH, CDR2 LQKENI. The ends were cut back, 1 base at V and 8 bases at J, with 8 bases in the middle. The CDR3 runs 12 residues. In DNA, the CDR3 is TGTGCCAGCTCACCACTCAGGGGCGGCTACACCTTC. This gives the protein CASSPLRGGYTF.

This clone was found a few times. The chain links TRBV28 to TRBJ2-1; unclear D gene. In germline, CDR1 is MDHEN, CDR2 SYDVKM. V lost 8 bases and J 5 bases, leaving 7 bases between the germline ends. The CDR3 has 11 amino acids. DNA for the CDR3: TGTGCCAGCGGGATAAACAATGAGCAGTTCTTC. It is translated as CASGINNEQFF. The whole variable domain, remainder taken from reference TRBV28 and TRBJ2-1, is DVKVTQSSRYLVKRTGEKVFLECVQDMDHENMFWYRQDPGLGLRLIYFSYDVKMKEKGDIPEGYSVSREKKERFSLILESASTNQTSMYLCASGINNEQFFGPGTRLTVL.

This clone has a single count. This chain links TRBV30 with TRBJ2-5, with 10 bases lining up with TRBD1. With V trimmed by 2 bases and J by 5 bases, 11 bases remained unmatched. Germline CDR1 GTSNPN, CDR2 SVGIG (reference sequence). This CDR3 spans 16 amino acids. The CDR3 loop is CAWSFPPGQGSETQYF. CDR3 bases: TGTGCCTGGAGTTTCCCGCCGGGACAGGGGTCGGAGACCCAGTACTTC.

The CDR3 region is CASSLAQSIETQYF. In DNA form, the CDR3 reads TGCGCCAGCAGCTTGGCCCAATCTATTGAGACCCAGTACTTC. The chain links TRBV5-1 to TRBJ2-5; no definite D call. This CDR3 contains 14 residues. CDR1 SGHRS and CDR2 YFSETQ come from the germline V gene. V gave up 0 bases and J gave up 5 bases, with 11 bases separating them. Looking up the rest from reference TRBV5-1 and TRBJ2-5 gives the full variable domain: KAGVTQTPRYLIKTRGQQVTLSCSPISGHRSVSWYQQTPGQGLQFLFEYFSETQRNKGNFPGRFSGRQFSNSRSEMNVSTLELGDSALYLCASSLAQSIETQYFGPGTRLLVL.

This clone has a handful of counts. The chain combines TRBV7-9 with TRBJ2-2; D unresolved. The germline CDR1 and CDR2 sequences are SEHNR and FQNEAQ (reference sequence). The CDR3 is made up of 14 amino acids. Trimming pared 2 bases from V and 3 bases from J, leaving 7 bases between. The DNA of the CDR3 is TGTGCCAGCAGCTTATCGGTGGACACCGGGGAGCTGTTTTTT. It specifies CASSLSVDTGELFF.

This chain links TRBV15 with TRBJ2-7; D assignment may be TRBD1 or TRBD2 (5 bases each). V was cut by 0 bases and J by 2 bases, with 11 bases left in between. Looked up from germline, CDR1 is LNHNV and CDR2 is YYDKDF (reference sequence). The CDR3 has 15 amino acids. The CDR3 loop reads CATSRDLGETYEQYF. The CDR3 DNA sequence: TGTGCCACCAGCAGAGATTTGGGGGAAACCTACGAGCAGTACTTC.

This chain links TRBV19 with TRBJ1-1; D unclear. CDR3 size: 13 residues. V was clipped by 0 bases and J by 3 bases, with 5 bases between them. Germline CDR1 LNHDA, CDR2 SQIVND (reference sequence). This CDR3 reads CASSIDTDTEAFF. CDR3 bases: TGTGCCAGTAGTATAGACACGGACACTGAAGCTTTCTTT.

The V call is TRBV3-1 (or the pseudogene TRBV3-2), the J call TRBJ1-3; the D gene is possibly TRBD1 (5 bases). Germline assignment: CDR1 LGHDT and CDR2 YNNKEL (reference sequence). V lost 3 bases to trimming and J lost 4 bases, with 10 bases between them. The CDR3 spans 14 residues. CDR3 nucleotides: TGTGCCAGCAGCCAGGGGAGGGGAGGAAACACCATATATTTT. Translated, it gives CASSQGRGGNTIYF.

Here the CDR3 DNA reads TGTGCCAGCAGTTACGGGACTAGCGGGAGTCGAGAGCAGTACTTC. Its translation is CASSYGTSGSREQYF. V and J are TRBV28 and TRBJ2-7, with TRBD2 identical over 14 bases. Germline CDR1 reads MDHEN; CDR2 reads SYDVKM. With V trimmed by 4 bases and J by 7 bases, 6 bases remained unmatched. The CDR3 is 15 amino acids.

The CDR3 here is CATRTSGSYEQYF. CDR3 DNA: TGTGCCACCCGGACTAGCGGGAGCTACGAGCAGTACTTC. The J gene is TRBJ2-7, the V gene TRBV28; the match to TRBD2 covers 13 bases. Germline trimming cut 10 bases from V and 3 bases from J; bases unmatched to any gene: 3. The CDR3 spans 13 residues. The V gene's germline CDR1 is MDHEN and CDR2 SYDVKM.

The CDR3 here is CASSLGPRHQPQHF. DNA for the CDR3: TGCGCCAGCAGCTTGGGGCCCCGTCATCAGCCCCAGCATTTT. V usage is TRBV5-1 and J usage is TRBJ1-5; D gene unclear. The germline CDR1 and CDR2 sequences are SGHRS and YFSETQ. The CDR3 runs 14 residues. V was cut by 0 bases and J by 5 bases, with 9 bases left in between.

The chain carries TRBV5-1 and TRBJ2-2; D uncertain. V lost 4 bases and J lost 4, with 5 bases in between. This CDR3 is built from 12 residues. Germline V gene data show CDR1 as SGHRS and CDR2 as YFSETQ. The CDR3 region has the DNA TGCGCCAGCAGCGGTCCCACCGGGGAGCTGTTTTTT. It specifies CASSGPTGELFF. Based on the CDR3 plus reference TRBV5-1 and TRBJ2-2, the full variable domain is KAGVTQTPRYLIKTRGQQVTLSCSPISGHRSVSWYQQTPGQGLQFLFEYFSETQRNKGNFPGRFSGRQFSNSRSEMNVSTLELGDSALYLCASSGPTGELFFGEGSRLTVL.

This chain joins TRBV20-1 and TRBJ1-6, with D maybe TRBD1 (6 bases). The germline gives CDR1 DFQATT, CDR2 SNEGSKA (reference sequence). The CDR3 spans 13 residues. Trimming removed 3 bases from V and 9 bases from J, with 12 bases in between. The CDR3 nucleotides read TGCAGTGCTAGTACAGGGAGCGGTTCACCCCTCCACTTT. This translates into CSASTGSGSPLHF.

V gene TRBV10-3 combines with J gene TRBJ2-3; 9 bases map to TRBD1. V gave up 7 bases and J gave up 3 bases; unmatched junction bases: 8. CDR3 length: 15 residues. Germline V CDR1 and CDR2: ENHRY, SYGVKD. Written as DNA, the CDR3 is TGTGCCATCATGGGAGGACAGGGGTTTACAGATACGCAGTATTTT. Protein: CAIMGGQGFTDTQYF.

On this clone itself: Germline is not matched at one junction end, which may reflect a read error. The chain joins TRBV7-7 to TRBJ2-5, with unresolved D. The CDR3 extends over 15 amino acids. Germline assignment: CDR1 SSHAT and CDR2 FNYEAQ (reference sequence). The CDR3 DNA follows: TGTGCTAGCAGCTCGGCTCCCACGGGCCAAGAGACCCAGTACTTC. This sequence encodes CASSSAPTGQETQYF.

Worth noting for this clone: Additional DNA sequences in this sample encode the identical CDR3. This chain uses TRBV5-1 with TRBJ2-3; D remains ambiguous. The CDR3 sequence is 12 residues long. CDR1 and CDR2 from the germline V gene are SGHRS and YFSETQ. Trimming took 5 bases from V and 5 from J, leaving 9 bases between them. CDR3 sequence reads: CASRESGDTQYF. CDR3 DNA: TGCGCCAGCAGGGAGTCCGGAGATACGCAGTATTTT.

This rearrangement joins TRBV29-1 to TRBJ2-1; 14 bases agree with TRBD2. V dropped 5 bases and J dropped 0; count of bases not matched to a gene: 9. CDR3 length: 18 amino acids. Germline assignment: CDR1 SQVTM and CDR2 ANQGSEA. CDR3 sequence: CSVSRLAGGSSSYNEQFF. Written as DNA, the CDR3 is TGCAGCGTTTCCAGACTAGCGGGAGGGAGCAGCTCCTACAATGAGCAGTTCTTC.

The rearrangement uses TRBV19 and TRBJ2-5; perhaps D is TRBD1 or TRBD2 (5 bases each). V shed 4 bases and J shed 5 bases, with 17 bases lying between them. This CDR3 spans 15 amino acids. Germline V lookup: CDR1 LNHDA, CDR2 SQIVND (reference sequence). CDR3: CASSTGTPGGETQYF. The CDR3 DNA reads TGTGCCAGTAGTACCGGGACCCCCGGTGGGGAGACCCAGTACTTC.